Presented here are 11 T cell receptor beta chains from one specimen sequenced in a study of CD4+ T cells in melanoma (dated 2022 in TCRdb). The method was the immunoSEQ multiplex PCR assay. This is the immuneACCESS table as TCRdb keeps it, with only in-frame sequences that have V and J called. A part of the clones is gone; compared with another copy, unresolved V genes explain less than half, and the rest is unexplained. This sample comprises about 140,000 clones, approximately 91% of them detected only once. The biggest ten clones account for about 1.5% of the sample. The receptor source for this set is a human donor with melanoma.

J is TRBJ1-3 and V is TRBV10-1, with 7 bases that match TRBD1. Unmatched junction bases numbered 16, after V lost 8 bases and J lost 0 bases. Germline CDR1 WNHNN, CDR2 SYGVQD (reference sequence). The CDR3 extends over 18 amino acids. This CDR3 is CASPFAPGTAISGNTIYF. The CDR3 region has the DNA TGCGCCAGCCCTTTCGCCCCCGGGACAGCAATCTCTGGAAACACCATATATTTT.

This clone was recorded once. The chain recombines TRBV7-3 with TRBJ1-1; tentative D call: TRBD1 (5 bases). Germline assignment: CDR1 SGHTA and CDR2 FQGTGA. Trimming cost V 1 base and J 2 bases, with 8 bases left between them. CDR3 length: 14 amino acids. The CDR3 DNA sequence: TGTGCCAGCAGCTTAAGTGGGGACAACACTGAAGCTTTCTTT. Amino acids: CASSLSGDNTEAFF.

The J gene is TRBJ1-1, the V gene TRBV7-2; TRBD1 might be the D (6 bases). Trimming took off 6 bases at V and 0 bases at J, with 17 bases between the two ends. Germline assignment: CDR1 SGHTA and CDR2 FQGNSA. The CDR3 runs 16 residues. The CDR3 loop is CASSQRTDLMNTEAFF. CDR3 sequence (DNA): TGTGCCAGCAGTCAGCGGACAGACCTCATGAACACTGAAGCTTTCTTT.

The chain links TRBV5-1 to TRBJ2-7; TRBD1 aligns across 10 bases. This CDR3 spans 15 amino acids. The trim removed 7 bases at V and 5 bases at J, leaving 12 bases unmatched. CDR1 SGHRS and CDR2 YFSETQ come from the germline V gene. The CDR3 nucleotides are TGCGCCAGCCGGCTTGGAACCGGGACAGGGGACGAGCAGTACTTC. Translating gives CASRLGTGTGDEQYF.

V gene TRBV21-1 combines with J gene TRBJ2-3; the table's D call of TRBD2 was not tested on the DNA. TRBV21-1 is described as a pseudogene. This CDR3 has 17 residues. The CDR3 nucleotides are TGTGCCAGCAGCACCGGACTAGCGGGGGGAGGGCCAGATACGCAGTATTTT. Translation: CASSTGLAGGGPDTQYF.

This clone was counted between two and nine times. This chain links TRBV10-3 with TRBJ2-3, with D maybe TRBD2 (6 bases). Trimming pared 7 bases from V and 0 bases from J, leaving 11 bases between. Germline loops: CDR1 ENHRY, CDR2 SYGVKD. The CDR3 totals 14 residues. The DNA for the CDR3 is TGTGCCATCACGGCGGGGCTAAGCACAGATACGCAGTATTTT. Translating it yields CAITAGLSTDTQYF.

V gene TRBV29-1 combines with J gene TRBJ2-5; maybe TRBD2 (6 bases). This CDR3 spans 14 amino acids. CDR1 and CDR2 from the germline V gene are SQVTM and ANQGSEA. Deletions cut 4 bases from V and 3 bases from J, with 15 bases between. CDR3: CSVGGPGLKETQYF. CDR3 sequence (DNA): TGCAGCGTTGGGGGCCCGGGACTTAAAGAGACCCAGTACTTC.

This clone was observed a single time. This chain joins TRBV2 and TRBJ2-3; 8 bases line up with TRBD1. Germline V gene data show CDR1 as SNHLY and CDR2 as FYNNEI. The CDR3 sequence is 16 residues long. The J segment lost 3 bases and the V segment lost 5 bases, leaving 10 bases of the junction unmatched. CDR3 coding DNA: TGTGCCAGCAGTACTGGACAGGGAATACGAACAGATACGCAGTATTTT. This sequence encodes CASSTGQGIRTDTQYF.

The CDR3: CAWRGVDTSYEQYF. DNA of the CDR3: TGTGCCTGGCGGGGGGTGGATACCTCCTACGAGCAGTACTTC. J is TRBJ2-7 and V is TRBV30; TRBD2 matches 7 bases. The CDR3 contains 14 residues. Germline V gives CDR1 GTSNPN, CDR2 SVGIG (reference sequence). Unmatched junction bases numbered 7, after V lost 5 bases and J lost 0 bases.

V usage is TRBV7-2 and J usage is TRBJ2-1; D may be TRBD1 (5 bases). With 3 bases removed from V and 7 bases from J, the gap between germline ends came to 25 bases. The germline V gene encodes CDR1 SGHTA and CDR2 FQGNSA. The CDR3 is 18 residues long. As DNA, the CDR3 is TGTGCCAGCAGCTTCCGGAAGACAGAGTATAGTCCCACAAATGAGCAGTTCTTC. Translated: CASSFRKTEYSPTNEQFF. The whole variable domain, filled in from reference TRBV7-2 and TRBJ2-1, reads GAGVSQSPSNKVTEKGKDVELRCDPISGHTALYWYRQSLGQGLEFLIYFQGNSAPDKSGLPSDRFSAERTGGSVSTLTIQRTQQEDSAVYLCASSFRKTEYSPTNEQFFGPGTRLTVL.

The V and J genes are TRBV5-1 and TRBJ2-5; 10 bases are a match to TRBD2. Germline V gene sequence: CDR1 SGHRS, CDR2 YFSETQ. With V trimmed by 4 bases and J by 6 bases, 15 bases remained unmatched. The CDR3 contains 17 residues. In nucleotides, the CDR3 is TGCGCCAGCAGCGGTACCGGACTAGCGGACTACTCTCAGACCCAGTACTTC. It encodes CASSGTGLADYSQTQYF.